This T cell receptor (beta chain) was profiled in a study of shared T cell receptors in the human thymus. Method: immunoSEQ multiplex PCR; TCRdb's copy keeps in-frame clones and lacks some. The sample includes hundreds of thousands of clones, roughly 88% of them seen just once. Unmatched junction bases numbered 4, after V lost 6 bases and J lost 0 bases. CDR3 length: 15 residues. Germline values: CDR1 KGHSH, CDR2 LQKENI. The same data also contributed to another study, on human thymus T cells. As that report states: Related research examined unrelated individuals and reported that their thymic repertoires overlapped highly.

The sample taken for sequencing was thymocytes. The TCR sequence derives from a boy younger than two with a congenital heart defect. The genes are TRBV18 and TRBJ2-2; the match to TRBD1 covers 7 bases. CDR3 in DNA: TGTGCCAGCTCCCCGAGGGGGCCGAACACCGGGGAGCTGTTTTTT. This gives the protein CASSPRGPNTGELFF.